These 31 T cell receptor beta chains originate from one sample sequenced in a study of regulatory T cells in long-lasting Graves disease. Building of the TCR beta libraries involved iRepertoire HTBI primers and Arm-PCR of CDR3 regions. TCRdb analysed the multiplex PCR reads with MiXCR anew, one entry per CDR3 protein. The repertoire holds roughly 360,000 distinct CDR3 sequences, around 11% seen once, with under 20% in the top ten. Time point described: newly diagnosed GD, antithyroid drugs for less than 3 months. The TCR library used RNA extracted from PBMCs. The sample was also linked to a second study, of T cells in Graves' hyperthyroidism and ophthalmopathy.

This material consisted of peripheral blood mononuclear cells (PBMCs), taken at new diagnosis, from a patient treated with antithyroid drugs. These receptors were obtained from a woman in her late teens or twenties with Graves disease.

The chain couples TRBV29-1 to TRBJ2-1, with D possibly matching TRBD2 (6 bases). CDR1 is SQVTM, CDR2 ANQGSEA, per germline. Trimming shortened V by 7 bases and J by 10 bases, and 14 bases separated the two germline ends. The length of the CDR3 is 11 residues. CDR3 protein: CSDSRDFEQFF. CDR3 coding DNA: TGCAGCGACTCGAGGGACTTCGAGCAGTTCTTC.

This clonotype was seen ten or more times. This CDR3 reads CASSLVGPGRSEAFF. For the CDR3, the DNA is TGTGCCAGCAGTTTGGTCGGCCCCGGTCGATCTGAAGCTTTCTTT. The gene calls are TRBV28 and TRBJ1-1, with D unresolved. Germline assignment: CDR1 MDHEN and CDR2 SYDVKM. Trimming left V 3 bases short and J 6 bases short, with 17 bases between. This CDR3 contains 15 residues.

This clonotype appeared many times. The chain recombines TRBV18 with TRBJ2-1; the match to TRBD2 covers 7 bases. This CDR3 spans 17 amino acids. Germline V gene sequence: CDR1 KGHSH, CDR2 LQKENI. J lost 2 bases, V lost 3 bases, and 10 bases had no gene match. The CDR3 region has the DNA TGTGCCAGCTCACCGGGGGGGAGCGGATCCGCCTACAATGAGCAGTTCTTC. It is translated as CASSPGGSGSAYNEQFF.

This clonotype was recorded many times. The chain combines TRBV6-1 with TRBJ2-2; TRBD2 agrees at 7 bases. The germline CDR1 and CDR2 sequences are MNHNS and SASEGT. The junction had 10 bases not matched to a gene; V was cut back by 4 bases and J by 5 bases. The CDR3 is 16 residues long. CDR3 protein: CASSASGRGRTGELFF. The CDR3 coding sequence is TGTGCCAGCAGTGCGTCGGGGCGGGGGAGGACCGGGGAGCTGTTTTTT.

This clonotype was seen more than once but under ten times. A clone one base away is much larger, so this may be a read error. The V and J genes are TRBV20-1 and TRBJ2-3; 7 bases agree with TRBD2. The J call is in doubt because the DNA end fits TRBJ2-7 better. The CDR3 runs 13 residues. Per germline, CDR1 DFQATT and CDR2 SNEGSKA (reference sequence). The DNA for the CDR3 is TGCAGTGCTACCTTCAGTCCGGGGGGCGAGCAGTACTTC. This codes for CSATFSPGGEQYF.

This clonotype was observed at least ten times. The J gene is TRBJ1-2, the V gene TRBV12-3 or TRBV12-4, with a possible D match to TRBD1 (6 bases). The V end lost 11 bases, the J end lost 1 base, and 14 bases lay between the germline ends. The CDR3 consists of 13 residues. CDR3 nucleotides: TGTGCCTCCCGGGACATGGGTAACTATGGCTACACCTTC. Protein: CASRDMGNYGYTF.

This clonotype showed up many times. The V call is TRBV9, the J call TRBJ1-5; D is undetermined. V was cut by 0 bases and J by 1 base, with 5 bases left in between. Germline CDR1 reads SGDLS; CDR2 reads YYNGEE. The CDR3 runs 14 residues. CDR3 bases: TGTGCCAGCAGCGTAGTCGTGAGCAATCAGCCCCAGCATTTT. Translating gives CASSVVVSNQPQHF.

This clonotype appeared many times. This chain joins TRBV27 and TRBJ2-7; 7 nucleotides line up with TRBD2. Germline loops: CDR1 MNHEY, CDR2 SMNVEV (reference sequence). Trimming took 4 bases from V and 3 from J; bases not matched to a gene: 9. This CDR3 contains 15 residues. CDR3: CASSSLGGKLYEQYF. CDR3 sequence (DNA): TGTGCCAGCAGTTCATTGGGGGGGAAACTCTACGAGCAGTACTTC.

Concerning this clonotype: A read error may produce the germline difference seen at one junction end. DNA of the CDR3: TGCGCCAGCAGCCAAGTATCAGGGGGCCGTGAAAAACTGTTTTTT. Amino acids: CASSQVSGGREKLFF. V is TRBV2 and J is TRBJ1-4; 8 nucleotides align to TRBD1. This CDR3 comprises 15 residues. Germline V gene data show CDR1 as SNHLY and CDR2 as FYNNEI.

This clonotype came up many times. CDR3 residues: CATSDLRDSNGYNEQFF. The CDR3 nucleotides are TGTGCCACCAGTGATTTGAGGGACAGCAACGGGTACAATGAGCAGTTCTTC. J is TRBJ2-1 and V is TRBV24-1; 7 nucleotides align to TRBD1. Trimming removed 0 bases from V and 4 bases from J; junction bases left unmatched: 8. CDR3 size: 17 residues. Germline V lookup: CDR1 KGHDR, CDR2 SFDVKD.

The chain combines TRBV30 with TRBJ1-2; tentatively, D is TRBD1 (5 bases). Per germline, CDR1 GTSNPN and CDR2 SVGIG (reference sequence). Trimming shortened V by 6 bases and J by 4 bases, and 18 bases separated the two germline ends. This CDR3 has 14 amino acids. This CDR3 reads CACLRRGRVYGYTF. CDR3 bases: TGTGCCTGCCTAAGACGTGGCAGGGTCTATGGCTACACCTTC.

This chain links TRBV6-2 or TRBV6-3 with TRBJ1-2, with D unresolved. The CDR3 has 14 amino acids. The V end lost 2 bases, the J end lost 4 bases, and 11 bases lay between the germline ends. CDR1 and CDR2 from the germline V gene are MNHEY and SVGEGT. The CDR3 sequence: CASSYGQETYGYTF. The CDR3 nucleotides are TGTGCCAGCAGTTACGGGCAGGAGACCTATGGCTACACCTTC.

This clonotype was counted at least ten times. The chain couples TRBV28 to TRBJ2-5, with D possibly TRBD2 on 6 matching bases. The germline V gene encodes CDR1 MDHEN and CDR2 SYDVKM. CDR3 length: 16 amino acids. The V and J ends lost 6 bases and 1 base respectively, with 18 bases between them. CDR3 sequence reads: CASSRGGKGSQETQYF. For the CDR3, the DNA is TGTGCCAGCAGCCGTGGGGGGAAAGGTAGCCAAGAGACCCAGTACTTC.

This clonotype has a count of ten or more. The chain is built from TRBV20-1 and TRBJ2-7; D not resolved. The CDR3 length is 11 residues. Looked up from germline, CDR1 is DFQATT and CDR2 is SNEGSKA (reference sequence). Trimming stripped 6 bases from V and 2 bases from J, with 8 bases between. CDR3: CSAPGTYEQYF. The CDR3 bases are TGCAGTGCCCCAGGAACCTACGAGCAGTACTTC.

This clonotype was observed many times. In DNA form, the CDR3 reads TGTGCCAGCAGCTTATTTGCGGGGGGCCTATACAATGAGCAGTTCTTC. Its protein is CASSLFAGGLYNEQFF. The chain has TRBV7-9 and TRBJ2-1; 8 bases fit TRBD2. The CDR3 length is 16 residues. J gave up 4 bases and V 2 bases, and 7 bases lay outside the gene matches. Germline V gene lookup returns CDR1 SEHNR and CDR2 FQNEAQ (reference sequence). Full variable domain (rest looked up from reference TRBV7-9 and TRBJ2-1): DTGVSQNPRHKITKRGQNVTFRCDPISEHNRLYWYRQTLGQGPEFLTYFQNEAQLEKSRLLSDRFSAERPKGSFSTLEIQRTEQGDSAMYLCASSLFAGGLYNEQFFGPGTRLTVL.

In this sample, this clonotype turned up many times. The chain has TRBV12-3 or TRBV12-4 and TRBJ2-1, with D possibly being TRBD1 or TRBD2 (5 bases each). The CDR3 runs 15 residues. Trimming pared 2 bases from V and 4 bases from J, leaving 12 bases between. The CDR3 region is CASSLWQGPYNEQFF. The CDR3 DNA is TGTGCCAGCAGTTTATGGCAGGGACCTTACAATGAGCAGTTCTTC.

This clonotype was seen a handful of times. The V and J genes are TRBV6-2 or TRBV6-3 and TRBJ2-5; D call uncertain. The CDR3 sequence is 14 residues long. Germline assignment: CDR1 MNHEY and CDR2 SVGEGT. V was cut by 3 bases and J by 5 bases, with 13 bases left in between. Here the CDR3 DNA reads TGTGCCAGCAGTTATGAGGTTCTTGGGGAGACCCAGTACTTC. This gives the protein CASSYEVLGETQYF.

This clonotype turned up a few times. This rearrangement joins TRBV20-1 to TRBJ1-2; D is unclear. Trimming removed 4 bases at V and 6 bases at J, with 15 bases between. CDR1 and CDR2 (germline): DFQATT, SNEGSKA (reference sequence). CDR3 size: 13 residues. The CDR3 region has the DNA TGCAGTGCTACCGAGGGCCTCACCGATGGCTACACCTTC. Residues: CSATEGLTDGYTF.

The chain joins TRBV29-1 to TRBJ2-2, with unresolved D. V was cut by 6 bases and J by 7 bases, with 9 bases left in between. Germline CDR1 reads SQVTM; CDR2 reads ANQGSEA. The CDR3 is made up of 11 amino acids. In DNA, the CDR3 is TGCAGCGTGCGACTCCACGGGGAGCTGTTTTTT. This codes for CSVRLHGELFF.

This clonotype was found many times. The J gene is TRBJ2-5, the V gene TRBV12-3 or TRBV12-4; D not certain. CDR3 length: 13 residues. The V and J ends lost 3 bases and 4 bases respectively, with 9 bases between them. The CDR3 nucleotides are TGTGCCAGCAGTTTTGGAGTTGCAGAGACCCAGTACTTC. Translation gives CASSFGVAETQYF.

This clonotype appeared many times. The rearrangement joins TRBV6-1 to TRBJ2-5; D unclear. Trimming pared 11 bases from V and 0 bases from J, leaving 25 bases between. Germline CDR1 reads MNHNS; CDR2 reads SASEGT. The CDR3 runs to 17 residues. This CDR3 is CAAKAAIFWGYQETQYF. The CDR3 nucleotides are TGTGCCGCCAAGGCAGCTATCTTTTGGGGATACCAAGAGACCCAGTACTTC.

In this sample, this clonotype turned up many times. The chain recombines TRBV7-2 with TRBJ2-1, with 14 bases that match TRBD2. This CDR3 is 14 amino acids long. V was clipped by 5 bases and J by 10 bases; unmatched bases: 4. CDR1 SGHTA and CDR2 FQGNSA come from the germline V gene. In nucleotides, the CDR3 is TGTGCCAGCAGCCAGACTAGCGGGAGGGCCGAGCAGTTCTTC. Encoded protein: CASSQTSGRAEQFF. Filled out from reference TRBV7-2 and TRBJ2-1, the complete variable domain reads GAGVSQSPSNKVTEKGKDVELRCDPISGHTALYWYRQSLGQGLEFLIYFQGNSAPDKSGLPSDRFSAERTGGSVSTLTIQRTQQEDSAVYLCASSQTSGRAEQFFGPGTRLTVL.

This clonotype was found many times. The chain has TRBV6-2 or TRBV6-3 and TRBJ2-7, with 7 bases that match TRBD1. This CDR3 region has 13 residues. The J segment lost 5 bases and the V segment lost 6 bases, leaving 7 bases of the junction unmatched. Germline-derived CDR1 and CDR2 are MNHEY and SVGEGT. As DNA, the CDR3 is TGTGCCAGCAGGGTGACAGGGTCCCACGAGCAGTACTTC. It codes for CASRVTGSHEQYF.

This clonotype was seen many times. The genes are TRBV28 and TRBJ1-1; the match to TRBD1 covers 10 bases. Germline V gene data show CDR1 as MDHEN and CDR2 as SYDVKM. The length of the CDR3 is 12 residues. V was pared by 8 bases and J by 7 bases, with 4 bases of the junction left unmatched. In DNA, the CDR3 is TGTGCCAGCCTGGACAGGGGGTTTGAAGCTTTCTTT. Translating gives CASLDRGFEAFF. Combining the CDR3 with reference TRBV28 and TRBJ1-1 gives the whole variable domain DVKVTQSSRYLVKRTGEKVFLECVQDMDHENMFWYRQDPGLGLRLIYFSYDVKMKEKGDIPEGYSVSREKKERFSLILESASTNQTSMYLCASLDRGFEAFFGQGTRLTVV.

This clonotype was detected ten times or more. CDR3 amino acids: CASSLVGPTTRYEQFF. The CDR3 region has the DNA TGCGCCAGCAGCTTGGTCGGTCCTACTACAAGATATGAGCAGTTCTTC. The chain is built from TRBV5-1 and TRBJ2-1; D uncertain. In germline, CDR1 is SGHRS, CDR2 YFSETQ. CDR3 length equals 16 residues. V shed 0 bases and J shed 8 bases, with 18 bases lying between them.

As regards this clonotype: An end of the junction differs from the germline gene, which may be a read error. The chain is built from TRBV20-1 and TRBJ2-5, with 10 bases fitting TRBD2. The CDR3 length is 18 residues. The germline V gene encodes CDR1 DFQATT and CDR2 SNEGSKA (reference sequence). The CDR3 sequence: CSAKPGLALTVYQEPQYF. The DNA of the CDR3 is TGCAGTGCGAAACCGGGACTAGCGCTAACTGTTTACCAAGAGCCCCAGTACTTC.

This clonotype was seen at least ten times. The chain employs TRBV7-9 and TRBJ1-1; D unresolved. The CDR3 runs to 14 residues. The V gene's germline CDR1 is SEHNR and CDR2 FQNEAQ (reference sequence). Trimming removed 8 bases from V and 7 bases from J, with 20 bases in between. The CDR3 spells CASVSGEVGLEAFF. CDR3 coding DNA: TGTGCCAGCGTCTCCGGGGAGGTCGGACTTGAAGCTTTCTTT.

This clonotype came up many times. The genes are TRBV27 and TRBJ2-2; D is perhaps TRBD1 (6 bases). CDR1 and CDR2 (germline): MNHEY, SMNVEV (reference sequence). V lost 6 bases and J lost 7, with 21 bases in between. This CDR3 spans 16 amino acids. The CDR3 protein is CASRGAYRGSGGELFF. The DNA of the CDR3 is TGTGCCAGCAGGGGGGCATATAGGGGGTCCGGCGGGGAGCTGTTTTTT.

This clonotype was recorded many times. This sequence joins TRBV11-2 and TRBJ2-1; TRBD2 matches at 15 bases. Per germline, CDR1 SGHAT and CDR2 FQNNGV. The ends lost 2 bases at V and 0 bases at J; junction bases unmatched: 8. This CDR3 is built from 20 residues. CDR3 in amino acids: CASSLSPGLAGGFSYNEQFF. The CDR3 DNA reads as TGTGCCAGCAGCTTATCCCCGGGACTAGCGGGGGGTTTCTCCTACAATGAGCAGTTCTTC.

The gene calls are TRBV24-1 and TRBJ1-5; maybe TRBD1 (5 bases). V shed 3 bases and J shed 0 bases, with 20 bases lying between them. CDR1 and CDR2 from the germline V gene are KGHDR and SFDVKD. The CDR3 is 19 residues long. CDR3 DNA: TGTGCCACCAGTGATCGGTGGGAAGTGGGGCACTTTAGCAATCAGCCCCAGCATTTT. This codes for CATSDRWEVGHFSNQPQHF.

In its sample, this clonotype was seen many times. The V call is TRBV20-1, the J call TRBJ2-5; the D call may be TRBD1 or TRBD2 (5 bases each). Looked up from germline, CDR1 is DFQATT and CDR2 is SNEGSKA (reference sequence). The CDR3 consists of 13 residues. Trimming cost V 6 bases and J 1 base, with 12 bases left between them. In nucleotides, the CDR3 is TGCAGTGCACCATTCGGGACCCAAGAGACCCAGTACTTC. Protein: CSAPFGTQETQYF.